The 11 T cell receptor beta chains listed next were all sequenced from one sample in a study of T cells after yellow fever vaccination. Each CDR3 protein is one row after TCRdb ran MiXCR on the 5' RACE reads. The sample holds some 350,000 distinct CDR3 sequences, over 3.5% seen once. Sequencing was performed on PBMCs, taken 5 days after the yellow fever booster vaccination. All receptors come from a man between 18 and 29 years old who received the YFV17D yellow fever vaccine.

There are many counts of this clonotype. The chain has TRBV5-1 and TRBJ1-1; the match to TRBD1 covers 7 bases. The CDR3 has 13 amino acids. The V gene end was trimmed by 4 bases and the J gene end by 4 bases; junction bases not matched to a gene: 4. CDR1 SGHRS and CDR2 YFSETQ come from the germline V gene. This CDR3 is CASSRPGGTEAFF. CDR3 DNA sequence: TGCGCCAGCAGCCGACCAGGGGGCACTGAAGCTTTCTTT.

This clonotype was counted between two and nine times. J is TRBJ1-2 and V is TRBV18; unclear D gene. The V and J ends lost 2 bases and 4 bases respectively, with 11 bases between them. There are 14 residues in the CDR3. The germline CDR1 and CDR2 sequences are KGHSH and LQKENI. CDR3 sequence reads: CASSPGQATYGYTF. The CDR3 bases are TGTGCCAGCTCACCAGGGCAGGCAACCTATGGCTACACCTTC. Together with reference TRBV18 and TRBJ1-2, the CDR3 gives the full variable domain: NAGVMQNPRHLVRRRGQEARLRCSPMKGHSHVYWYRQLPEEGLKFMVYLQKENIIDESGMPKERFSAEFPKEGPSILRIQQVVRGDSAAYFCASSPGQATYGYTFGSGTRLTVV.

This clonotype was detected ten times or more. This chain connects TRBV19 to TRBJ1-5; no clear D gene. This CDR3 contains 14 residues. V shed 7 bases and J shed 3 bases, with 13 bases lying between them. Germline V gene data show CDR1 as LNHDA and CDR2 as SQIVND (reference sequence). CDR3 sequence: CASNPPAPNQPQHF. CDR3 nucleotide sequence: TGTGCCAGTAACCCTCCAGCGCCCAATCAGCCCCAGCATTTT. The full variable domain, with the rest looked up from reference TRBV19 and TRBJ1-5, is DGGITQSPKYLFRKEGQNVTLSCEQNLNHDAMYWYRQDPGQGLRLIYYSQIVNDFQKGDIAEGYSVSREKKESFPLTVTSAQKNPTAFYLCASNPPAPNQPQHFGDGTRLSIL.

This clonotype was counted only a few times. V is TRBV6-5 and J is TRBJ2-1, with D unclear. The CDR3 runs 15 residues. V was cut by 4 bases and J by 0 bases, with 10 bases left in between. Germline values: CDR1 MNHEY, CDR2 SVGAGI. In nucleotides, the CDR3 is TGTGCCAGCAGTTCTGGTCCCAGCTCCTACAATGAGCAGTTCTTC. It translates to CASSSGPSSYNEQFF.

This clonotype was recorded many times. The rearrangement uses TRBV18 and TRBJ1-5; TRBD1 might be the D (5 bases). This CDR3 spans 13 amino acids. The germline V and J ends were trimmed by 3 bases and 5 bases, with 8 bases remaining between them. CDR1 and CDR2 (germline): KGHSH, LQKENI. CDR3 in amino acids: CASSPLTDQPQHF. The CDR3 DNA is TGTGCCAGCTCACCCCTGACAGATCAGCCCCAGCATTTT.

To note about this clonotype: This may arise from a read error, as a much more abundant clone is one base away. V is TRBV5-1 and J is TRBJ2-3; a weak D match, TRBD1 (5 bases). The CDR3 sequence is 12 residues long. The germline V gene encodes CDR1 SGHRS and CDR2 YFSETQ. In nucleotides, the CDR3 is TGCGCCAGCAGCGTAACAGGAGATACGCAGTTTTTT. Translated: CASSVTGDTQFF.

The chain combines TRBV10-3 with TRBJ2-7; the D gene is possibly TRBD2 (6 bases). The CDR3 extends over 12 amino acids. The germline CDR1 and CDR2 sequences are ENHRY and SYGVKD. CDR3 protein: CAISGDSSEQYV. The DNA of the CDR3 is TGTGCCATCAGTGGGGACTCCTCCGAGCAGTACGTC.

This clonotype showed up many times. This sequence joins TRBV5-1 and TRBJ1-1, with 8 bases that match TRBD1. J gave up 0 bases and V 4 bases, and 11 bases lay outside the gene matches. The CDR3 runs 17 residues. Looked up from germline, CDR1 is SGHRS and CDR2 is YFSETQ. The CDR3 DNA follows: TGCGCCAGCAGCCTGACGGGGGACAGGCACATGAACACTGAAGCTTTCTTT. Its protein product is CASSLTGDRHMNTEAFF.

The chain recombines TRBV7-9 with TRBJ1-2; D might be TRBD1 (5 bases). CDR3 length: 13 amino acids. The V and J ends lost 1 base and 8 bases respectively, with 11 bases between them. Germline-derived CDR1 and CDR2 are SEHNR and FQNEAQ (reference sequence). CDR3 DNA: TGTGCCAGCAGCTTAGTACAGGCGGTAGGCTACACCTTC. This encodes CASSLVQAVGYTF.

This clonotype has just a few counts. J is TRBJ2-4 and V is TRBV9, with a weak D call TRBD1 (6 bases). Germline CDR1 reads SGDLS; CDR2 reads YYNGEE. The V end was cut by 4 bases, the J end by 6 bases, with 17 bases between. The CDR3 has 15 residues. The CDR3 DNA follows: TGTGCCAGCAGCCAAACAGGGAGTAGTGTAAACATTCAGTACTTC. Translated, it gives CASSQTGSSVNIQYF.

This clonotype has a count of ten or more. The genes are TRBV12-3 or TRBV12-4 and TRBJ2-1; TRBD2 agrees at 8 bases. Trimming took 7 bases from V and 4 from J; bases not matched to a gene: 9. The CDR3 sequence is 15 residues long. This CDR3 reads CASTPAGLAYNEQFF. DNA for the CDR3: TGTGCCAGCACCCCCGCCGGACTAGCTTACAATGAGCAGTTCTTC.